This record covers a single T cell receptor (beta chain). As yet, its antigen is unknown. The data were taken from a study of CD4+ T cells in melanoma. Sequencing used immunoSEQ multiplex PCR; TCRdb keeps in-frame clones, though not all of them. This sample has about 140,000 clones, with about 93% found just once. Germline assignment: CDR1 SGHTA and CDR2 FQGTGA. Trimming removed 0 bases from V and 1 base from J, with 7 bases in between. The CDR3 consists of 15 residues. Study conclusions and caveats: Reportedly, melanoma neoantigen-specific CD4+ T cells showed varied differentiation states.

This TCR was recovered from a human donor with melanoma. The chain carries TRBV7-3 and TRBJ2-1; D is undetermined. This chain's CDR3 is CASSLTPGSYNEQFF. The CDR3 region has the DNA TGTGCCAGCAGCTTAACCCCCGGGTCCTACAATGAGCAGTTCTTC.